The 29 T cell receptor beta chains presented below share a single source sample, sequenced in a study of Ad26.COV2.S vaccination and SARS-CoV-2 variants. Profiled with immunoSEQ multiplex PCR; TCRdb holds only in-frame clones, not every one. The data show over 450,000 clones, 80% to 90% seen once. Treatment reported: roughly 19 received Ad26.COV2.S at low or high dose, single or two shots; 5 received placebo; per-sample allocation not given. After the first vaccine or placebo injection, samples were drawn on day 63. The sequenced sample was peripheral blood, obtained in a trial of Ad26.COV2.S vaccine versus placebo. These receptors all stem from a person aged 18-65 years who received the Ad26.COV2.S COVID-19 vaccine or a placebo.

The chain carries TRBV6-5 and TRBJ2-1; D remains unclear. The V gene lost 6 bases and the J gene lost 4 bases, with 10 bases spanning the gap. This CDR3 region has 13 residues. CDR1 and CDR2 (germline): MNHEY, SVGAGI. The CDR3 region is CASRQNSYNEQFF. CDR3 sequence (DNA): TGTGCCAGCAGGCAAAATTCGTACAATGAGCAGTTCTTC.

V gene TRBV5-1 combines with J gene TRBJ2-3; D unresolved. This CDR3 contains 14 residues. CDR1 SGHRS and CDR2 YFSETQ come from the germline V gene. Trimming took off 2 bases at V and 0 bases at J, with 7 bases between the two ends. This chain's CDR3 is CASSFVTSTDTQYF. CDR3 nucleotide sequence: TGCGCCAGCAGCTTCGTGACTAGCACAGATACGCAGTATTTT.

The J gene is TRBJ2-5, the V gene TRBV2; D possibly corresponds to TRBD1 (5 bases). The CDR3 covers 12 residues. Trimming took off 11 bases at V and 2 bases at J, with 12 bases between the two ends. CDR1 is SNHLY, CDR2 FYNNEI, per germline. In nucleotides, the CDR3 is TGTGCCTTCGGGCAGGGACAAGAGACCCAGTACTTC. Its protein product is CAFGQGQETQYF.

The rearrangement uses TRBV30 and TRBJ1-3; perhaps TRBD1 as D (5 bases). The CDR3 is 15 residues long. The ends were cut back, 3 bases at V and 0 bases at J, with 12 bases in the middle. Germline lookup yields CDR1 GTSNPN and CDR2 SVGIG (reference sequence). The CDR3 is CAWSFGASSGNTIYF. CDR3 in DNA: TGTGCCTGGAGCTTTGGGGCGAGCTCTGGAAACACCATATATTTT.

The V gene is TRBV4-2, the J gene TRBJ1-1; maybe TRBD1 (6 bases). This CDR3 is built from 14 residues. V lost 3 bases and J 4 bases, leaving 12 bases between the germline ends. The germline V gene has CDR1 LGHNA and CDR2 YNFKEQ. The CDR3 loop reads CASSHETGLTEAFF. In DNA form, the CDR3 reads TGTGCCAGCAGCCACGAAACAGGGCTCACTGAAGCTTTCTTT.

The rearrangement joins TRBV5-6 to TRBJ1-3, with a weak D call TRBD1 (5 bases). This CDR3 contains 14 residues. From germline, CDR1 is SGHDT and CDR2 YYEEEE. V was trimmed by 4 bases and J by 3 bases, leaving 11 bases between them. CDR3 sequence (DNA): TGTGCCAGCAGCCTCGGGACTGTTGGAAACACCATATATTTT. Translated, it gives CASSLGTVGNTIYF.

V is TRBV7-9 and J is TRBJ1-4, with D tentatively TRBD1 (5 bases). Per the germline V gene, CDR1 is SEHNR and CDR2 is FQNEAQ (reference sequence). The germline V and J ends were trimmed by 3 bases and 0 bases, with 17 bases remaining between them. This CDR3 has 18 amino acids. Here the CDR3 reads CASSFSAGRGPTNEKLFF. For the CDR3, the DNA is TGTGCCAGCAGCTTTTCCGCAGGAAGGGGACCAACTAATGAAAAACTGTTTTTT.

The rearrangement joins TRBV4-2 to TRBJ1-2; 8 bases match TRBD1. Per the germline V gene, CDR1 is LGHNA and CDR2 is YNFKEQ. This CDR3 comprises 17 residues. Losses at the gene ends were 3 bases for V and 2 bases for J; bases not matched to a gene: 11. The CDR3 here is CASSQSAPGQENYGYTF. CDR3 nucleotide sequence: TGTGCCAGCAGCCAGTCTGCTCCGGGACAGGAAAACTATGGCTACACCTTC.

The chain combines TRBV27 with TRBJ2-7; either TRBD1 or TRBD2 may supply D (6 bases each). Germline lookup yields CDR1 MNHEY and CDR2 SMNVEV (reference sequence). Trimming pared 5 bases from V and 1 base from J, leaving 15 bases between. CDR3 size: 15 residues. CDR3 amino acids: CASSQLGGLSYEQYF. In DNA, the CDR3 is TGTGCCAGCAGTCAGCTGGGGGGCTTGTCCTACGAGCAGTACTTC.

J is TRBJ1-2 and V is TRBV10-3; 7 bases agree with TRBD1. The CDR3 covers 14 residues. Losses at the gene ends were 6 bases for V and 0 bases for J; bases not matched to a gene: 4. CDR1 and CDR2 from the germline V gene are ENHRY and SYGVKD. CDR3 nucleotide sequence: TGTGCCATCAGAGCCGGACAGGCTAACTATGGCTACACCTTC. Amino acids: CAIRAGQANYGYTF.

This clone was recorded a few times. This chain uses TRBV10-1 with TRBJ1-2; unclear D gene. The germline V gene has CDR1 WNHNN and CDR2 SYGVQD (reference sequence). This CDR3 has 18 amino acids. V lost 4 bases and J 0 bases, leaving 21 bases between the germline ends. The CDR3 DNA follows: TGCGCCAGCAGTGGAAAAGTGGCAGCAATCCTTGCTAACTATGGCTACACCTTC. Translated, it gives CASSGKVAAILANYGYTF.

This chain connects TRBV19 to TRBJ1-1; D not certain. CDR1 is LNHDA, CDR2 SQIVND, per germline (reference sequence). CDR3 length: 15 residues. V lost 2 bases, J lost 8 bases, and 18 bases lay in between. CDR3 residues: CASSITPGSSTEAFF. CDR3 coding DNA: TGTGCCAGTAGTATAACCCCCGGGTCTAGTACCGAAGCTTTCTTT.

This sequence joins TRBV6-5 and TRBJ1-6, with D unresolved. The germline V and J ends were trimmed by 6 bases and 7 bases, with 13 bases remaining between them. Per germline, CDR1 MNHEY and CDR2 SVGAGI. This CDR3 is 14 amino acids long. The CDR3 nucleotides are TGTGCCAGCAGGAACGGGGTCAACAATTCACCCCTCCACTTT. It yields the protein CASRNGVNNSPLHF.

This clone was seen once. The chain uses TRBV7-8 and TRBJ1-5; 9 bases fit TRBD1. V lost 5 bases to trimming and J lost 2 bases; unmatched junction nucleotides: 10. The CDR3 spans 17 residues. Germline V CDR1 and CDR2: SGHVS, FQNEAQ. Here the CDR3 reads CASSPEDRGLGNQPQHF. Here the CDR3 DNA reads TGTGCCAGCAGCCCCGAGGACAGGGGTTTAGGCAATCAGCCCCAGCATTTT.

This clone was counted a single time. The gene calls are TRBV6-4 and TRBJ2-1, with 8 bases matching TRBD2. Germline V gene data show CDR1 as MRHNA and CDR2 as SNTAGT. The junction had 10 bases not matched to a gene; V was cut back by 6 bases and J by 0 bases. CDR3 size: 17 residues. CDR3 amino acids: CASSSSGDPSSYNEQFF. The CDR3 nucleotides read TGTGCCAGCAGCAGTAGCGGGGACCCTAGCTCCTACAATGAGCAGTTCTTC.

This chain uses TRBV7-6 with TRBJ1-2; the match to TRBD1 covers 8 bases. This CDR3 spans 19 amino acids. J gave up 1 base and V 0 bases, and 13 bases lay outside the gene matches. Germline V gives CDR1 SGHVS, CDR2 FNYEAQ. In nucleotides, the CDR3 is TGTGCCAGCAGCTTAGCGATGCCAGGGGGCCCACCAAATAACTATGGCTACACCTTC. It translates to CASSLAMPGGPPNNYGYTF.

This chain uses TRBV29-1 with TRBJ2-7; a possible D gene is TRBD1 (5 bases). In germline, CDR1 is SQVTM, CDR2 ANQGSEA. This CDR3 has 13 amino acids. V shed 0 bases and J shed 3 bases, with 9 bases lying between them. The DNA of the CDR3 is TGCAGCGTTGAAGAAGGCCAGGGCTACGAGCAGTACTTC. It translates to CSVEEGQGYEQYF.

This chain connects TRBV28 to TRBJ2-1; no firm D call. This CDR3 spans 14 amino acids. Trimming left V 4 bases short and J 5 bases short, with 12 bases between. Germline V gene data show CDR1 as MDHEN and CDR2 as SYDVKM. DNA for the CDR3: TGTGCCAGCAGTTCCTGGGTTGACAACAATGAGCAGTTCTTC. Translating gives CASSSWVDNNEQFF. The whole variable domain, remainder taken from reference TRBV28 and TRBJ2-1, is DVKVTQSSRYLVKRTGEKVFLECVQDMDHENMFWYRQDPGLGLRLIYFSYDVKMKEKGDIPEGYSVSREKKERFSLILESASTNQTSMYLCASSSWVDNNEQFFGPGTRLTVL.

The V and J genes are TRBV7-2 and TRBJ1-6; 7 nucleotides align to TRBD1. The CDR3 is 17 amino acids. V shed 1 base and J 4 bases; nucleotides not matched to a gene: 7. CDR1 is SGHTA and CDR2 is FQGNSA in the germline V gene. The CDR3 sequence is CASSLGVQGPYNSPLHF. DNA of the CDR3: TGTGCCAGCAGCTTAGGAGTACAGGGGCCGTATAATTCACCCCTCCACTTT.

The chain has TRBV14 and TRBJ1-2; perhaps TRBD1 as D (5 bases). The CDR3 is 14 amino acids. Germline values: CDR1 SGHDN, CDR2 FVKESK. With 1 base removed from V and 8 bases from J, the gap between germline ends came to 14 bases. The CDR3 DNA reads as TGTGCCAGCAGCCAAGGGATGGGGGTGAGAGGCTACACCTTC. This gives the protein CASSQGMGVRGYTF.

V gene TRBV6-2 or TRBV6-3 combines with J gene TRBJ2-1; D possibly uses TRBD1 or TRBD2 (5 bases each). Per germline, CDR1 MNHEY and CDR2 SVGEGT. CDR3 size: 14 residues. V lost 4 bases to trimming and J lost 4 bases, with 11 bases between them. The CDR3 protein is CASSFRDQYNEQFF. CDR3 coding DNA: TGTGCCAGCAGTTTCCGGGACCAATACAATGAGCAGTTCTTC.

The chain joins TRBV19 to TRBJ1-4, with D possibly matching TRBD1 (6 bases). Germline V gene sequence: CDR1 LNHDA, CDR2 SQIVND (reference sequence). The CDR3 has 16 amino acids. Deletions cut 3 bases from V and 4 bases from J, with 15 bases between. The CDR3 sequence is CASSISGTSNNEKLFF. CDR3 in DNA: TGTGCCAGTAGTATCTCGGGGACATCAAATAATGAAAAACTGTTTTTT.

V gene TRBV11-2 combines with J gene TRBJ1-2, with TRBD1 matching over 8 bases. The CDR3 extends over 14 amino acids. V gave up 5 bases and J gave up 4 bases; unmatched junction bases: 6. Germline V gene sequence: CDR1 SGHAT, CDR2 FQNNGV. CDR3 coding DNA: TGTGCCAGCAGCCGTGGACAGGGAGGCTATGGCTACACCTTC. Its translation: CASSRGQGGYGYTF.

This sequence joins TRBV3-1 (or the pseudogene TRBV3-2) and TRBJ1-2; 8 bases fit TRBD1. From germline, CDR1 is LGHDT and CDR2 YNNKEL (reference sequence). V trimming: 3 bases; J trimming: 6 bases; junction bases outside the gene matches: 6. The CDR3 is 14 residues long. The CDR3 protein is CASSHLPGQDGYTF. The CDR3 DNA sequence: TGTGCCAGCAGCCATCTTCCGGGACAGGATGGCTACACCTTC.

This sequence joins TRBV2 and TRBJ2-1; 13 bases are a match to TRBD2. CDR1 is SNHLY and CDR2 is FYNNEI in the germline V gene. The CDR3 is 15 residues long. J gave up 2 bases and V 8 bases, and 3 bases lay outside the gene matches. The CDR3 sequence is CASLTSGGPYNEQFF. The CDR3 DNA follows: TGTGCCAGCCTGACTAGCGGGGGGCCCTACAATGAGCAGTTCTTC.

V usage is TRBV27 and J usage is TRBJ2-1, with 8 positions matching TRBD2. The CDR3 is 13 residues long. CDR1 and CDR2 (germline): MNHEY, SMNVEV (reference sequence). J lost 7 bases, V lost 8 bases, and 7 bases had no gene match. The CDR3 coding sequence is TGTGCCAGCCGAGCGGGAGTGGGTAATGAGCAGTTCTTC. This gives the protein CASRAGVGNEQFF.

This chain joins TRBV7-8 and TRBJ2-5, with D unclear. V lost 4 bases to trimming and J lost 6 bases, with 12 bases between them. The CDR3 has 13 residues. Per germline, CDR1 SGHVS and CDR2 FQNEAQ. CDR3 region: CASSSSLGQTQYF. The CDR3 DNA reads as TGTGCCAGCAGCTCCAGCCTAGGACAGACCCAGTACTTC.

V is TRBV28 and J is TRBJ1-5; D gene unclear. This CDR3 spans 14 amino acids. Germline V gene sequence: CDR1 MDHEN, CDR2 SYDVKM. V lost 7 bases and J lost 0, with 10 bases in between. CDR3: CASMVGYSNQPQHF. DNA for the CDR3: TGTGCCAGCATGGTCGGATATAGCAATCAGCCCCAGCATTTT.

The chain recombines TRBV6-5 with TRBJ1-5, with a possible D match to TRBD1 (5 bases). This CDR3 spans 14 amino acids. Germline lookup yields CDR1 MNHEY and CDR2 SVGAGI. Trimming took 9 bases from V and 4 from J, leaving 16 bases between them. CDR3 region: CASSGGGWNQPQHF. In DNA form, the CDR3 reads TGTGCCAGTAGCGGGGGGGGTTGGAATCAGCCCCAGCATTTT.